Presented here are 5 T cell receptor beta chains from one specimen sequenced in a study of response to subunit inactivated influenza vaccine. One entry per CDR3 protein results from TCRdb running MiXCR on the RT-PCR reads. Of approximately 500,000 distinct CDR3 sequences listed, 10% to 15% are singletons. Sequences were derived from PBMCs from blood, sampled roughly 45 days after vaccination. Receptor source: a middle-aged man who received an inactivated influenza vaccine.

In its sample, this clonotype was seen a few times. This rearrangement joins TRBV29-1 to TRBJ2-1, with 11 bases that match TRBD1. Trimming cost V 0 bases and J 9 bases; bases outside gene matches: 4. This CDR3 is built from 14 residues. Looked up from germline, CDR1 is SQVTM and CDR2 is ANQGSEA. CDR3 in DNA: TGCAGCGTTGAAGATAGGGACAGGGGGGGTGAGCAGTTCTTC. It encodes CSVEDRDRGGEQFF.

This clonotype was detected a few times. The chain has TRBV10-3 and TRBJ2-1; D may match TRBD1 or TRBD2 (6 bases each). The CDR3 extends over 18 amino acids. Germline lookup yields CDR1 ENHRY and CDR2 SYGVKD. Trimming left V 7 bases short and J 4 bases short, with 26 bases between. The CDR3 protein is CAIKGSPPGEDRYNEQFF. CDR3 nucleotides: TGTGCCATCAAGGGGTCCCCCCCAGGGGAGGATAGATACAATGAGCAGTTCTTC.

This clonotype was picked up a small number of times. The rearrangement joins TRBV5-1 to TRBJ2-2; D is ambiguous. Trimming pared 0 bases from V and 0 bases from J, leaving 24 bases between. The CDR3 contains 21 residues. Germline V gene lookup returns CDR1 SGHRS and CDR2 YFSETQ. CDR3 in amino acids: CASSLAGQKHSRTANTGELFF. The CDR3 bases are TGCGCCAGCAGCTTGGCCGGGCAGAAGCATTCTCGCACCGCGAACACCGGGGAGCTGTTTTTT.

This clonotype was recorded a few times. The V gene is TRBV12-3 or TRBV12-4, the J gene TRBJ2-5; D not resolved. Trimming removed 6 bases at V and 2 bases at J, with 10 bases between. The CDR3 consists of 13 residues. CDR3 sequence reads: CASSHDIQETQYF. For the CDR3, the DNA is TGTGCCAGCAGCCATGACATACAAGAGACCCAGTACTTC.

V usage is TRBV7-8 and J usage is TRBJ2-1, with a weak D call TRBD1 (5 bases). The CDR3 consists of 14 residues. Germline-derived CDR1 and CDR2 are SGHVS and FQNEAQ. The ends were cut back, 5 bases at V and 4 bases at J, with 12 bases in the middle. The CDR3 sequence is CASSHGQKYNEQFF. CDR3 nucleotides: TGTGCCAGCAGCCACGGACAAAAATACAATGAGCAGTTCTTC.